These 32 T cell receptor beta chains were sequenced from one sample in a study of blood T cell repertoires in COVID-19. Assay used: immunoSEQ multiplex PCR; TCRdb lists only in-frame clones, some missing. The sample has 250,000 or so clones; about nine tenths are singletons. The sample comprised peripheral blood. Receptor source: a woman aged 30 to 39 with active or convalescent COVID-19.

The gene calls are TRBV6-1 and TRBJ1-6, with D possibly being TRBD1 (5 bases). The CDR3 is made up of 16 amino acids. With 2 bases removed from V and 3 bases from J, the gap between germline ends came to 11 bases. Germline lookup yields CDR1 MNHNS and CDR2 SASEGT. The CDR3 DNA reads TGTGCCAGCAGTGAACGGTGGGGGGACTATAATTCACCCCTCCACTTT. Its protein is CASSERWGDYNSPLHF.

The chain recombines TRBV7-9 with TRBJ2-1; 8 bases agree with TRBD2. The CDR3 is made up of 15 amino acids. J lost 6 bases, V lost 5 bases, and 9 bases had no gene match. Germline V CDR1 and CDR2: SEHNR, FQNEAQ (reference sequence). The CDR3 is CASSQLSGTLNEQFF. DNA for the CDR3: TGTGCCAGCAGCCAGCTTAGCGGGACACTCAATGAGCAGTTCTTC.

The rearrangement uses TRBV6-5 and TRBJ2-2; 11 bases line up with TRBD1. CDR1 is MNHEY and CDR2 is SVGAGI in the germline V gene. The trim removed 6 bases at V and 6 bases at J, leaving 6 bases unmatched. This CDR3 region has 15 residues. As DNA, the CDR3 is TGTGCCAGCAGCACCCGGGACAGGGGGGCCGGGGAGCTGTTTTTT. This sequence encodes CASSTRDRGAGELFF.

This chain uses TRBV24-1 with TRBJ2-5; 9 bases are shared with TRBD1. Per germline, CDR1 KGHDR and CDR2 SFDVKD. V trimming: 4 bases; J trimming: 5 bases; junction bases outside the gene matches: 7. CDR3 length: 15 residues. DNA for the CDR3: TGTGCCACCAGTGACGGTGGGACAGGGATGGAGACCCAGTACTTC. Amino acid sequence: CATSDGGTGMETQYF.

The CDR3 protein is CASSPLNSNQPQHF. CDR3 bases: TGTGCCAGCAGCCCACTGAATAGCAATCAGCCCCAGCATTTT. The chain combines TRBV27 with TRBJ1-5; D is ambiguous. The CDR3 length is 14 residues. The V end was cut by 6 bases, the J end by 0 bases, with 9 bases between. Germline-derived CDR1 and CDR2 are MNHEY and SMNVEV (reference sequence).

CDR3 loop: CASSLEVGARETQYF. Written as DNA, the CDR3 is TGTGCCAGCAGCTTAGAGGTGGGGGCCCGAGAGACCCAGTACTTC. The rearrangement joins TRBV7-2 to TRBJ2-5, with D possibly matching TRBD1 (6 bases). V was shortened by 1 base and J by 4 bases, with 13 bases between the two germline ends. CDR1 is SGHTA, CDR2 FQGNSA, per germline. The length of the CDR3 is 15 residues.

The chain links TRBV4-2 to TRBJ1-2, with unresolved D. CDR1 and CDR2 (germline): LGHNA, YNFKEQ. This CDR3 region has 15 residues. Trimming cost V 0 bases and J 3 bases, with 11 bases left between them. The CDR3 loop reads CASSQDGQDYYGYTF. As DNA, the CDR3 is TGTGCCAGCAGCCAAGATGGGCAGGACTACTATGGCTACACCTTC.

The chain has TRBV3-1 (or the pseudogene TRBV3-2) and TRBJ1-1; D possibly corresponds to TRBD1 (5 bases). CDR1 and CDR2 (germline): LGHDT, YNNKEL (reference sequence). V lost 2 bases and J 6 bases, leaving 10 bases between the germline ends. The CDR3 contains 13 residues. Here the CDR3 reads CASSQTGGAEAFF. In DNA, the CDR3 is TGTGCCAGCAGCCAAACGGGAGGGGCTGAAGCTTTCTTT.

This rearrangement joins TRBV28 to TRBJ2-1, with 11 bases aligning to TRBD2. The CDR3 sequence is 15 residues long. Trimming at V came to 3 bases and at J to 10 bases, leaving 8 bases not matched to a gene. In germline, CDR1 is MDHEN, CDR2 SYDVKM. This chain's CDR3 is CASSFRSSGGREQFF. The CDR3 bases are TGTGCCAGCAGTTTTAGGTCTAGCGGGGGGAGGGAGCAGTTCTTC.

A single count supports this clone. The chain carries TRBV15 and TRBJ1-2; a weak D match, TRBD1 (6 bases). The CDR3 contains 16 residues. The germline V gene has CDR1 LNHNV and CDR2 YYDKDF (reference sequence). V was shortened by 0 bases and J by 3 bases, with 14 bases between the two germline ends. CDR3 amino acids: CATSRDNGGRDYGYTF. The CDR3 DNA follows: TGTGCCACCAGCAGAGATAACGGGGGGCGGGACTATGGCTACACCTTC. Together with reference TRBV15 and TRBJ1-2, the CDR3 gives the full variable domain: DAMVIQNPRYQVTQFGKPVTLSCSQTLNHNVMYWYQQKSSQAPKLLFHYYDKDFNNEADTPDNFQSRRPNTSFCFLDIRSPGLGDTAMYLCATSRDNGGRDYGYTFGSGTRLTVV.

The chain joins TRBV7-2 to TRBJ2-5, with D possibly matching TRBD2 (6 bases). Germline V gene data show CDR1 as SGHTA and CDR2 as FQGNSA. Trimming cost V 1 base and J 4 bases, with 13 bases left between them. The CDR3 has 15 amino acids. The CDR3 protein is CASSLVTSLGETQYF. CDR3 bases: TGTGCCAGCAGCTTAGTTACTAGCCTCGGAGAGACCCAGTACTTC.

Of note for this clone: The same CDR3 can be traced to other DNA sequences in this sample. The rearrangement joins TRBV5-1 to TRBJ2-7; 8 bases match TRBD1. J gave up 3 bases and V 4 bases, and 6 bases lay outside the gene matches. There are 14 residues in the CDR3. Germline values: CDR1 SGHRS, CDR2 YFSETQ. The CDR3 spells CASSRGQGVYEQYF. CDR3 sequence (DNA): TGCGCCAGCAGCAGAGGACAGGGTGTCTACGAGCAGTACTTC. Based on the CDR3 plus reference TRBV5-1 and TRBJ2-7, the full variable domain is KAGVTQTPRYLIKTRGQQVTLSCSPISGHRSVSWYQQTPGQGLQFLFEYFSETQRNKGNFPGRFSGRQFSNSRSEMNVSTLELGDSALYLCASSRGQGVYEQYFGPGTRLTVT.

The rearrangement uses TRBV6-2 or TRBV6-3 and TRBJ2-3; D call uncertain. The CDR3 extends over 16 amino acids. Between the trimmed V and J ends, which lost 6 bases and 4 bases, there was a span of 20 bases. The germline V gene encodes CDR1 MNHEY and CDR2 SVGEGT. The CDR3, as DNA: TGTGCCAGCAGATACCCTTCGGGTACGGCAGCAGATACGCAGTATTTT. Amino acid sequence: CASRYPSGTAADTQYF.

J is TRBJ1-3 and V is TRBV7-2; perhaps TRBD1 as D (6 bases). Germline loops: CDR1 SGHTA, CDR2 FQGNSA. CDR3 length: 17 residues. With 5 bases removed from V and 0 bases from J, the gap between germline ends came to 17 bases. CDR3 loop: CASSTLRGPNSGNTIYF. CDR3 DNA: TGTGCCAGCAGCACTCTCAGGGGCCCGAACTCTGGAAACACCATATATTTT.

V is TRBV20-1 and J is TRBJ2-7; 7 bases are a match to TRBD1. The CDR3 is 13 residues long. Germline trimming cut 6 bases from V and 2 bases from J; bases unmatched to any gene: 7. Germline assignment: CDR1 DFQATT and CDR2 SNEGSKA (reference sequence). For the CDR3, the DNA is TGCAGTGCAAGTGGACAGGACCCCTACGAGCAGTACTTC. Its translation: CSASGQDPYEQYF.

This clone was detected a few times. The chain employs TRBV6-5 and TRBJ1-1; D call uncertain. The V end lost 6 bases, the J end lost 0 bases, and 14 bases lay between the germline ends. Germline V lookup: CDR1 MNHEY, CDR2 SVGAGI. The CDR3 is 15 amino acids. The CDR3 loop is CASSAIRRVNTEAFF. Here the CDR3 DNA reads TGTGCCAGCAGCGCCATCCGGCGGGTGAACACTGAAGCTTTCTTT.

V and J are TRBV5-1 and TRBJ2-5; D might be TRBD1 (5 bases). The CDR3 is 14 amino acids. V lost 0 bases and J lost 4, with 10 bases in between. Germline V CDR1 and CDR2: SGHRS, YFSETQ. The CDR3: CASSLAGYSETQYF. Written as DNA, the CDR3 is TGCGCCAGCAGCTTGGCAGGGTATTCAGAGACCCAGTACTTC. The variable domain in full, with the rest retrieved from reference TRBV5-1 and TRBJ2-5, is KAGVTQTPRYLIKTRGQQVTLSCSPISGHRSVSWYQQTPGQGLQFLFEYFSETQRNKGNFPGRFSGRQFSNSRSEMNVSTLELGDSALYLCASSLAGYSETQYFGPGTRLLVL.

V is TRBV27 and J is TRBJ2-7, with a tentative D call TRBD1 (7 bases). Germline V gene sequence: CDR1 MNHEY, CDR2 SMNVEV (reference sequence). The CDR3 sequence is 12 residues long. The germline V and J ends were trimmed by 3 bases and 7 bases, with 10 bases remaining between them. In DNA form, the CDR3 reads TGTGCCAGCAGTTTCAGGGGGAGGGAGCAGTACTTC. The encoded protein is CASSFRGREQYF.

This clone was counted ten times or more. The genes are TRBV19 and TRBJ2-7; 8 bases map to TRBD2. This CDR3 is built from 15 residues. In germline, CDR1 is LNHDA, CDR2 SQIVND (reference sequence). J lost 3 bases, V lost 5 bases, and 9 bases had no gene match. The CDR3 sequence is CASSSAGGRVYEQYF. For the CDR3, the DNA is TGTGCCAGTAGTTCCGCGGGGGGCAGGGTCTACGAGCAGTACTTC. The full variable domain, its missing parts supplied by reference TRBV19 and TRBJ2-7, is DGGITQSPKYLFRKEGQNVTLSCEQNLNHDAMYWYRQDPGQGLRLIYYSQIVNDFQKGDIAEGYSVSREKKESFPLTVTSAQKNPTAFYLCASSSAGGRVYEQYFGPGTRLTVT.

Remarks on this clone: The same CDR3 can be traced to other DNA sequences in this sample. CDR3 sequence (DNA): TGTGCCAGCAGCTTCGGACAGGGGAACTATGGCTACACCTTC. Translation gives CASSFGQGNYGYTF. This chain links TRBV5-4 with TRBJ1-2; 9 nucleotides agree with TRBD1. This CDR3 spans 14 amino acids. The ends lost 2 bases at V and 2 bases at J; junction bases unmatched: 1. Germline V lookup: CDR1 SGHNT, CDR2 YYREEE (reference sequence).

V gene TRBV28 combines with J gene TRBJ2-7; D unclear. CDR1 and CDR2 from the germline V gene are MDHEN and SYDVKM. Trimming stripped 1 base from V and 6 bases from J, with 4 bases between. The length of the CDR3 is 11 residues. The CDR3 protein is CASSLSVEQYF. DNA for the CDR3: TGTGCCAGCAGTTTATCCGTCGAGCAGTACTTC.

This clone was detected a few times. The chain employs TRBV30 and TRBJ1-5; 9 nucleotides align to TRBD1. Germline trimming cut 0 bases from V and 4 bases from J; bases unmatched to any gene: 16. Per germline, CDR1 GTSNPN and CDR2 SVGIG (reference sequence). This CDR3 has 19 residues. Here the CDR3 DNA reads TGTGCCTGGAGTGTGTACTCCCGACAGGGGGTCTTTAGTAATCAGCCCCAGCATTTT. Translated, it gives CAWSVYSRQGVFSNQPQHF. Drawing the rest from reference TRBV30 and TRBJ1-5, the complete variable domain is SQTIHQWPATLVQPVGSPLSLECTVEGTSNPNLYWYRQAAGRGLQLLFYSVGIGQISSEVPQNLSASRPQDRQFILSSKKLLLSDSGFYLCAWSVYSRQGVFSNQPQHFGDGTRLSIL.

This clone was detected only a few times. The chain joins TRBV9 to TRBJ1-3; TRBD1 is a possible D gene (6 bases). V was pared by 0 bases and J by 2 bases, with 9 bases between. Germline values: CDR1 SGDLS, CDR2 YYNGEE. This CDR3 comprises 15 residues. The CDR3 DNA is TGTGCCAGCAGCGTAGTCGAGGGGGCTGGAAACACCATATATTTT. Translation gives CASSVVEGAGNTIYF.

This clone was seen a few times. The J gene is TRBJ1-6, the V gene TRBV4-2, with 12 bases fitting TRBD1. Trimming at V came to 7 bases and at J to 3 bases, leaving 16 bases not matched to a gene. Germline assignment: CDR1 LGHNA and CDR2 YNFKEQ. This CDR3 is built from 20 residues. The CDR3 sequence: CASTRRPGQGATLYNSPLHF. For the CDR3, the DNA is TGTGCCAGCACCCGAAGGCCGGGACAGGGGGCTACTCTCTATAATTCACCCCTCCACTTT.

The table lists this clone with a few counts. Here the CDR3 DNA reads TGTGCCAGTATCTGGCTAGCGGGGATCTTTTACGAGCAGTACTTC. Translating gives CASIWLAGIFYEQYF. The chain links TRBV19 to TRBJ2-7, with 9 nucleotides matching TRBD2. Germline V gene sequence: CDR1 LNHDA, CDR2 SQIVND (reference sequence). Trimming removed 7 bases from V and 4 bases from J; junction bases left unmatched: 11. The CDR3 totals 15 residues.

This clone occurred a few times. This chain uses TRBV4-3 with TRBJ2-2, with D possibly being TRBD1 (6 bases). From germline, CDR1 is LGHNA and CDR2 YSLEER. This CDR3 comprises 19 residues. V was shortened by 1 base and J by 2 bases, with 20 bases between the two germline ends. Here the CDR3 DNA reads TGCGCCAGCAGCCAAGGTGGCTCAACAGGGAAACTAAACACCGGGGAGCTGTTTTTT. Translating gives CASSQGGSTGKLNTGELFF.

V and J are TRBV4-3 and TRBJ1-3; D uncertain. Germline V lookup: CDR1 LGHNA, CDR2 YSLEER. Between the trimmed V and J ends, which lost 0 bases and 0 bases, there was a span of 9 bases. The CDR3 is made up of 16 amino acids. The CDR3 sequence: CASSQERGFSGNTIYF. The CDR3 DNA reads as TGCGCCAGCAGCCAAGAGAGAGGGTTCTCTGGAAACACCATATATTTT.

The chain uses TRBV2 and TRBJ1-2, with a possible D match to TRBD1 (5 bases). The ends were cut back, 3 bases at V and 3 bases at J, with 11 bases in the middle. This CDR3 has 14 residues. Germline CDR1 SNHLY, CDR2 FYNNEI. CDR3 loop: CASSDLRAHYGYTF. CDR3 bases: TGTGCCAGCAGTGATCTCAGGGCCCACTATGGCTACACCTTC.

The chain joins TRBV27 to TRBJ1-2, with TRBD1 matching 9 bases. CDR3 length: 14 residues. CDR1 is MNHEY, CDR2 SMNVEV, per germline (reference sequence). V lost 3 bases and J lost 8; bases outside the gene matches: 7. CDR3 in DNA: TGTGCCAGCAGTTTCAGAAGGGACAGGGCGGGCTACACCTTC. Translation: CASSFRRDRAGYTF.

J is TRBJ1-3 and V is TRBV3-1 (or the pseudogene TRBV3-2); no definite D call. Germline-derived CDR1 and CDR2 are LGHDT and YNNKEL (reference sequence). The CDR3 spans 17 residues. V lost 0 bases and J 3 bases, leaving 15 bases between the germline ends. For the CDR3, the DNA is TGTGCCAGCAGCCAAGATCTCGCGGGCGAATTTGGAAACACCATATATTTT. Residues: CASSQDLAGEFGNTIYF.

V gene TRBV19 combines with J gene TRBJ2-3; D ambiguous. Trimming removed 1 base from V and 2 bases from J, with 4 bases in between. CDR3 length equals 13 residues. Germline V gene lookup returns CDR1 LNHDA and CDR2 SQIVND (reference sequence). CDR3 region: CASSIGVTDTQYF. DNA for the CDR3: TGTGCCAGTAGTATAGGCGTCACAGATACGCAGTATTTT.

A single count supports this clone. CDR3 sequence: CASSLWTGDNSPLHF. CDR3 DNA sequence: TGTGCCAGCAGCCTATGGACTGGGGATAATTCACCCCTCCACTTT. V gene TRBV3-1 (or the pseudogene TRBV3-2) combines with J gene TRBJ1-6; D is unclear. The length of the CDR3 is 15 residues. Germline V gives CDR1 LGHDT, CDR2 YNNKEL (reference sequence). The V end lost 4 bases, the J end lost 5 bases, and 12 bases lay between the germline ends.